Reported below is one T cell receptor (beta chain). This sample is part of a study of T cells after yellow fever vaccination. TCRdb reprocessed the 5' RACE reads with MiXCR, giving one entry per CDR3 protein. Of almost 600,000 distinct CDR3 sequences listed, less than 15% are singletons. This CDR3 is built from 15 residues. Trimming cost V 2 bases and J 0 bases, with 9 bases left between them. CDR1 MNHEY and CDR2 SVGEGT come from the germline V gene. The rearrangement uses TRBV6-2 or TRBV6-3 and TRBJ2-3; no clear D gene. The sample in question was PBMCs, obtained on the day of the yellow fever booster vaccination. This receptor was obtained from a man aged 25-45 years who received the YFV17D yellow fever vaccine. Here the CDR3 DNA reads TGTGCCAGCAGTTACGTGGCGAAGAGCACAGATACGCAGTATTTT. Its protein is CASSYVAKSTDTQYF.